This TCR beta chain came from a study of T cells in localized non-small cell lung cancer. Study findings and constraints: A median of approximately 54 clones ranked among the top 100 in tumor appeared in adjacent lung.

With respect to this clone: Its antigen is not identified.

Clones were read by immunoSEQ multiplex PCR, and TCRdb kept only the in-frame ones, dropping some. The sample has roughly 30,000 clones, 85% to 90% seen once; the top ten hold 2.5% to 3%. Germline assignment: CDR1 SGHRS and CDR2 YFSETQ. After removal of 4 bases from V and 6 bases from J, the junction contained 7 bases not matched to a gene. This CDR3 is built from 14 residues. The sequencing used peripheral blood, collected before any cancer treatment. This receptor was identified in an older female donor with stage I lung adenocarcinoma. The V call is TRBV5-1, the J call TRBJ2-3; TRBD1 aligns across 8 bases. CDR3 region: CASSVGQGPDTQYF. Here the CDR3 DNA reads TGCGCCAGCAGCGTTGGACAGGGTCCGGATACGCAGTATTTT.